The 5 T cell receptor beta chains below all came from one sample that was sequenced in a study of CD8+CD57+ T cells in acquired aplastic anemia. Genomic DNA, serving as template, underwent TCR beta VDJ and CDR3 profiling. Via MiXCR, TCRdb re-called the reads, giving one row per CDR3 protein. The repertoire has 180,000 or so distinct CDR3 sequences, around 48% of them found once; the top ten carry more than 0.85%. The patients chosen for sequencing had shown expansion of CD8+CD57+ cells (detected by flow cytometry). Sequencing used sorted CD4+, CD8+, or CD8+CD57+ T cells (not recorded which) from PBMCs. These receptors were obtained from a human donor with aplastic anemia.

Worth noting for this clonotype: A junction end diverges from the germline sequence, so it may reflect a read error. The chain carries TRBV7-6 and TRBJ2-7; D remains ambiguous. Germline lookup yields CDR1 SGHVS and CDR2 FNYEAQ. This CDR3 contains 13 residues. The DNA of the CDR3 is TGCGCCAGCAGCTTAGGTAATAGCTACGAGCAGTACTTC. Encoded protein: CASSLGNSYEQYF. Looking up the rest from reference TRBV7-6 and TRBJ2-7 gives the full variable domain: GAGVSQSPRYKVTKRGQDVALRCDPISGHVSLYWYRQALGQGPEFLTYFNYEAQQDKSGLPNDRFSAERPEGSISTLTIQRTEQRDSAMYRCASSLGNSYEQYFGPGTRLTVT.

Of note for this clonotype: A much larger clone sits a single nucleotide away, making a read error possible. The rearrangement joins TRBV2 to TRBJ2-2, with 7 bases lining up with TRBD2. V lost 6 bases, J lost 7 bases, and 11 bases stayed unmatched. Germline V gene sequence: CDR1 SNHLY, CDR2 FYNNEI. The CDR3 totals 15 residues. DNA of the CDR3: TGTGCCAGCAGGGGGGGACTAACTCCGGTCGGGGAGCTGTTTTTT. It encodes CASRGGLTPVGELFF. Using reference TRBV2 and TRBJ2-2 for the parts outside the CDR3, the full variable domain is EPEVTQTPSHQVTQMGQEVILRCVPISNHLYFYWYRQILGQKVEFLVSFYNNEISEKSEIFDDQFSVERPDGSNFTLKIRSTKLEDSAMYFCASRGGLTPVGELFFGEGSRLTVL.

V gene TRBV2 combines with J gene TRBJ2-2; a weak D match, TRBD2 (6 bases). The CDR3 extends over 14 amino acids. V was shortened by 8 bases and J by 7 bases, with 17 bases between the two germline ends. CDR1 is SNHLY, CDR2 FYNNEI, per germline. CDR3 in amino acids: CASGLRRLDGELFF. The CDR3 DNA follows: TGTGCCAGCGGACTACGACGGTTGGACGGGGAGCTGTTTTTT. Filled out from reference TRBV2 and TRBJ2-2, the complete variable domain reads EPEVTQTPSHQVTQMGQEVILRCVPISNHLYFYWYRQILGQKVEFLVSFYNNEISEKSEIFDDQFSVERPDGSNFTLKIRSTKLEDSAMYFCASGLRRLDGELFFGEGSRLTVL.

Worth noting for this clonotype: A much larger clone lies one base from this, so it may be a read error. V gene TRBV3-1 combines with J gene TRBJ2-3; the match to TRBD2 covers 7 bases. The CDR3 has 12 residues. CDR1 and CDR2 from the germline V gene are LGHDT and YNNKEL (reference sequence). V lost 4 bases to trimming and J lost 7 bases; unmatched junction nucleotides: 2. This CDR3 is CASSLGGNTQYF. The CDR3 DNA reads as TGTGCCAGCAGCCTCGGGGGGAATACGCAGTATTTT.

The table lists this clonotype with many counts. This chain uses TRBV29-1 with TRBJ2-1; TRBD2 matches 11 bases. Germline V gene sequence: CDR1 SQVTM, CDR2 ANQGSEA. This CDR3 is 15 amino acids long. Trimming took 7 bases from V and 0 from J; bases not matched to a gene: 5. The CDR3 region has the DNA TGCAGCGCTAGCGGGGGGCAGAGCTCCTACAATGAGCAGTTCTTC. As protein: CSASGGQSSYNEQFF.